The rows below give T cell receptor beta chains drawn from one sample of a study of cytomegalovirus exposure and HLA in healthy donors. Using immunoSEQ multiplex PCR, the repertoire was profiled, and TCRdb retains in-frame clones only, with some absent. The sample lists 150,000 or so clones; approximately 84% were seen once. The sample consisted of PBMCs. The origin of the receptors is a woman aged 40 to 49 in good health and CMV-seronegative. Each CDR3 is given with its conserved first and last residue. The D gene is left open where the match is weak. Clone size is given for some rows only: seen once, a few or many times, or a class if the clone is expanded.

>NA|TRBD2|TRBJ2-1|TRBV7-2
TGTGCCAGCAGCTTATTCCCTAGCGGGAGGGCCATTTACAATGAGCAGTTCTTC
CASSLFPSGRAIYNEQFF
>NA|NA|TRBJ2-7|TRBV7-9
TGTGCCATGCGAAGGCAGGGAACACCCTACGAGCAGTACTTC
CAMRRQGTPYEQYF
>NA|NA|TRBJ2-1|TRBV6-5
TGTGCCAGCAGTTACGGGCCCCTTGGTTTGGATGAGCAGTTCTTC
CASSYGPLGLDEQFF
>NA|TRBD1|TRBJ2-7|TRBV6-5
TGTGCCAGCAGAAGACAGGGGCGAACCTACGAGCAGTACTTC
CASRRQGRTYEQYF
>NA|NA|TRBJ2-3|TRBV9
TGTGCCAGCAGCGTGTTGGCGGGACGCACAGATACGCAGTATTTT
CASSVLAGRTDTQYF
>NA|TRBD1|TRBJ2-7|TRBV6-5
TGTGCCAGCACCTTCGGACAGGGGGCCTACGAGCAGTACTTC
CASTFGQGAYEQYF
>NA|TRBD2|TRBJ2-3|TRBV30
TGTGCCTGGAGGGGCCGACTAGCGGGAGACACAGATACGCAGTATTTT
CAWRGRLAGDTDTQYF
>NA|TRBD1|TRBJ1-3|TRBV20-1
TGCAGTGCTAGATACGACAGGGGCTCCCATTTT
CSARYDRGSHF
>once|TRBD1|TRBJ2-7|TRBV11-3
TGTGCCAGCAGCCGGGGACAGTACGAGCAGTACTTC
CASSRGQYEQYF
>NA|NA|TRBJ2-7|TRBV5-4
TGTGCCAGCAGCACAAGGGGCGAGCAGTACTTC
CASSTRGEQYF
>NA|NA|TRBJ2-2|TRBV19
TGTGCCAGTTTCCCGACTCTAGGGAACACCGGGGAGCTGTTTTTT
CASFPTLGNTGELFF
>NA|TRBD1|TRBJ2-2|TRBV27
TGTGCCAGCAGTTCTAGACAGGGAAGGACCGGGGAGCTGTTTTTT
CASSSRQGRTGELFF
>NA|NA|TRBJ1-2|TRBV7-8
TGTGCCAGCAGCTTAGGATCCCGGGGGGGTCTAGATAGCACCTTC
CASSLGSRGGLDSTF
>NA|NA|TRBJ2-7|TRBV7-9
TGTGCCAGCAGCGAGGGACGGGAGAGCTCCTACGAGCAGTACTTC
CASSEGRESSYEQYF
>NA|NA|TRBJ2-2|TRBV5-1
TGCGCCAGCAGCTTGGACACGGGGGAGCTGTTTTTT
CASSLDTGELFF
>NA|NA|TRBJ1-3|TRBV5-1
TGCGCCAGCAGCTTGGGTCAGGGGACAAACACCATATATTTT
CASSLGQGTNTIYF
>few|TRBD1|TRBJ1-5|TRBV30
TGTGCCTGGAGTGTATGGACAGGGCTGTCAAATCAGCCCCAGCATTTT
CAWSVWTGLSNQPQHF
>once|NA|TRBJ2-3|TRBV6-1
TGTGCCAGCAGTGAATTAGCTTTAGATACGCAGTATTTT
CASSELALDTQYF
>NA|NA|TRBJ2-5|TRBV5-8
TGTGCCAGCAGCGCAGGGACACAAGAGACCCAGTACTTC
CASSAGTQETQYF
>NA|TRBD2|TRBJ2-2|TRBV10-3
TGTGCCACAGGACTAGCGGGAGGCACCGGGGAGCTGTTTTTT
CATGLAGGTGELFF
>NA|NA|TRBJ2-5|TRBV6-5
TGTGCCAGCAGCCGAACAGGGAAAGAGACCCAGTACTTC
CASSRTGKETQYF
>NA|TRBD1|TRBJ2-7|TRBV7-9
TGTGCCAGCAGCTTTGACCCGGGACAGGGTAGGTACGAGCAGTACTTC
CASSFDPGQGRYEQYF
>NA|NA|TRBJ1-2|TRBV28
TGTGCCAGCAGTTATCCCATGGGGCGCGGCTACACCTTC
CASSYPMGRGYTF
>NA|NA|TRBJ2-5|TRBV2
TGTGCCAGCAGTGAGGACACGTACCAAGAGACCCAGTACTTC
CASSEDTYQETQYF
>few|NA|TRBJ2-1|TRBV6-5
TGTGCCAGCAGTTACTCGAACGGAGGCCCCAATGAGCAGTTCTTC
CASSYSNGGPNEQFF
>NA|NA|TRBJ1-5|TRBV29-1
TGCAGCATTGCCCTTGGTTCGGATCAGCCCCAGCATTTT
CSIALGSDQPQHF
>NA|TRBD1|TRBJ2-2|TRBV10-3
TGTGCCATCAGTGACGGTAGGGGGCATCCCGGGGAGCTGTTTTTT
CAISDGRGHPGELFF
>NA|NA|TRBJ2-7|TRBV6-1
TGTGCCAGCAGTGATTGGGGGCGCCCCTACGAGCAGTACTTC
CASSDWGRPYEQYF
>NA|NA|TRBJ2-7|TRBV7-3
TGTGCCAGCAGCCCACTGGGACTGGGTACTCACGAGCAGTACTTC
CASSPLGLGTHEQYF
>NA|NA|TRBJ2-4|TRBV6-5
TGTGCCAGCAGTTACTCACAGCCGAGCACCAAAAACATTCAGTACTTC
CASSYSQPSTKNIQYF
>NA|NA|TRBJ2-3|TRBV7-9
TGTGCCAGCAGCTTATCAGGGGCAGATACGCAGTATTTT
CASSLSGADTQYF
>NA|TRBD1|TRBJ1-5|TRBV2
TGTGCCAGCAGTGAAGGGACAGGGGAGGCCATCAATCAGCCCCAGCATTTT
CASSEGTGEAINQPQHF
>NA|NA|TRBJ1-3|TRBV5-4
TGTGCCAGCAGCTTGAACAGCCAAAAGTCCGGAAACACCATATATTTT
CASSLNSQKSGNTIYF
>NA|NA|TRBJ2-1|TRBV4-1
TGCGCCAGCAGCCCCGCATTTCGACAGTACAATGAGCAGTTCTTC
CASSPAFRQYNEQFF
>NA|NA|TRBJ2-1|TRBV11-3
TGTGCCAGCAGCTTAGCCGGGGGCTACAATGAGCAGTTCTTC
CASSLAGGYNEQFF
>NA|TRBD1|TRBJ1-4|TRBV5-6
TGTGCCAGCAGCCTTTGGGACAGGGATGAAAAACTGTTTTTT
CASSLWDRDEKLFF
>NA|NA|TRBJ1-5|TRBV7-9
TGTGCCAGCAGACCGTCAGGGTTCAATCAGCCCCAGCATTTT
CASRPSGFNQPQHF
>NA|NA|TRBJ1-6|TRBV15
TGTGCCACCAGCAGAGGCGTACGGGACAATTTTAGGAATTCACCCCTCCACTTT
CATSRGVRDNFRNSPLHF
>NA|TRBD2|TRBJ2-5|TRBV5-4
TGTGCCAGCAGCTTGGTGGCTAGCGGGAGGTCGGAGACCCAGTACTTC
CASSLVASGRSETQYF
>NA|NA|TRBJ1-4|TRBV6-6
TGTGCCAGCAGTCCTGATTGGGGCAGGACTGAAAAACTGTTTTTT
CASSPDWGRTEKLFF
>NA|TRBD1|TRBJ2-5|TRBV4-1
TGCGCCAGCAGCCTAAATGAAGCCGGGACAGAAGAGACCCAGTACTTC
CASSLNEAGTEETQYF
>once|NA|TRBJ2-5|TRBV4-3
TGCGCCAGCTCTCGGGAGCGGCAAGAGACCCAGTACTTC
CASSRERQETQYF
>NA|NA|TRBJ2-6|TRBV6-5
TGTGCCACGACCCTGGGGGGAACTGGGGCCAACGTCCTGACTTTC
CATTLGGTGANVLTF
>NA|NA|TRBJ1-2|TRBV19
TGTGCCAGTAGTATAAACAGGAAACATCACTATGGCTACACCTTC
CASSINRKHHYGYTF
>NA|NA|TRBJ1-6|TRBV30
TGTGCCTGGAGACGGGAGACTAATTCACCCCTCCACTTT
CAWRRETNSPLHF
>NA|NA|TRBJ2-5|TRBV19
TGTGCCAGTAGTATTAGTATATCCCAAGAGACCCAGTACTTC
CASSISISQETQYF
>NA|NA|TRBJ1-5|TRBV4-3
TGCGCCAGCAGCCAAGAGAGTTCAGGGGGCAATCAGCCCCAGCATTTT
CASSQESSGGNQPQHF
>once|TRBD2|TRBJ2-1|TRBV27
TGTGCCAGCAGTTTACCACTAGCGGGTGAGCAGTTCTTC
CASSLPLAGEQFF
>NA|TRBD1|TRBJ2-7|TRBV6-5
TGTGCCAGCAGTCTCGACAGGGGGTGGAACGAGCAGTACTTC
CASSLDRGWNEQYF
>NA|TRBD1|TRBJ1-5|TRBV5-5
TGTGCCAGCAGCTCCGACAGGGACAATCAGCCCCAGCATTTT
CASSSDRDNQPQHF
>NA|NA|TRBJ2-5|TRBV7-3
TGTGCCAGCAGCTCGGGACTCCTGGGGGAGACCCAGTACTTC
CASSSGLLGETQYF
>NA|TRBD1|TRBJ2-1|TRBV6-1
TGTGCCAGCAGTGTAAATAAGTGGGACAGGGGGATCAACGATGAGCAGTTCTTC
CASSVNKWDRGINDEQFF
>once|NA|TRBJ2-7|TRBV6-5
TGTGCCAGCAGTTCCCCGACTGGGTCTTATTACTACGAGCAGTACTTC
CASSSPTGSYYYEQYF